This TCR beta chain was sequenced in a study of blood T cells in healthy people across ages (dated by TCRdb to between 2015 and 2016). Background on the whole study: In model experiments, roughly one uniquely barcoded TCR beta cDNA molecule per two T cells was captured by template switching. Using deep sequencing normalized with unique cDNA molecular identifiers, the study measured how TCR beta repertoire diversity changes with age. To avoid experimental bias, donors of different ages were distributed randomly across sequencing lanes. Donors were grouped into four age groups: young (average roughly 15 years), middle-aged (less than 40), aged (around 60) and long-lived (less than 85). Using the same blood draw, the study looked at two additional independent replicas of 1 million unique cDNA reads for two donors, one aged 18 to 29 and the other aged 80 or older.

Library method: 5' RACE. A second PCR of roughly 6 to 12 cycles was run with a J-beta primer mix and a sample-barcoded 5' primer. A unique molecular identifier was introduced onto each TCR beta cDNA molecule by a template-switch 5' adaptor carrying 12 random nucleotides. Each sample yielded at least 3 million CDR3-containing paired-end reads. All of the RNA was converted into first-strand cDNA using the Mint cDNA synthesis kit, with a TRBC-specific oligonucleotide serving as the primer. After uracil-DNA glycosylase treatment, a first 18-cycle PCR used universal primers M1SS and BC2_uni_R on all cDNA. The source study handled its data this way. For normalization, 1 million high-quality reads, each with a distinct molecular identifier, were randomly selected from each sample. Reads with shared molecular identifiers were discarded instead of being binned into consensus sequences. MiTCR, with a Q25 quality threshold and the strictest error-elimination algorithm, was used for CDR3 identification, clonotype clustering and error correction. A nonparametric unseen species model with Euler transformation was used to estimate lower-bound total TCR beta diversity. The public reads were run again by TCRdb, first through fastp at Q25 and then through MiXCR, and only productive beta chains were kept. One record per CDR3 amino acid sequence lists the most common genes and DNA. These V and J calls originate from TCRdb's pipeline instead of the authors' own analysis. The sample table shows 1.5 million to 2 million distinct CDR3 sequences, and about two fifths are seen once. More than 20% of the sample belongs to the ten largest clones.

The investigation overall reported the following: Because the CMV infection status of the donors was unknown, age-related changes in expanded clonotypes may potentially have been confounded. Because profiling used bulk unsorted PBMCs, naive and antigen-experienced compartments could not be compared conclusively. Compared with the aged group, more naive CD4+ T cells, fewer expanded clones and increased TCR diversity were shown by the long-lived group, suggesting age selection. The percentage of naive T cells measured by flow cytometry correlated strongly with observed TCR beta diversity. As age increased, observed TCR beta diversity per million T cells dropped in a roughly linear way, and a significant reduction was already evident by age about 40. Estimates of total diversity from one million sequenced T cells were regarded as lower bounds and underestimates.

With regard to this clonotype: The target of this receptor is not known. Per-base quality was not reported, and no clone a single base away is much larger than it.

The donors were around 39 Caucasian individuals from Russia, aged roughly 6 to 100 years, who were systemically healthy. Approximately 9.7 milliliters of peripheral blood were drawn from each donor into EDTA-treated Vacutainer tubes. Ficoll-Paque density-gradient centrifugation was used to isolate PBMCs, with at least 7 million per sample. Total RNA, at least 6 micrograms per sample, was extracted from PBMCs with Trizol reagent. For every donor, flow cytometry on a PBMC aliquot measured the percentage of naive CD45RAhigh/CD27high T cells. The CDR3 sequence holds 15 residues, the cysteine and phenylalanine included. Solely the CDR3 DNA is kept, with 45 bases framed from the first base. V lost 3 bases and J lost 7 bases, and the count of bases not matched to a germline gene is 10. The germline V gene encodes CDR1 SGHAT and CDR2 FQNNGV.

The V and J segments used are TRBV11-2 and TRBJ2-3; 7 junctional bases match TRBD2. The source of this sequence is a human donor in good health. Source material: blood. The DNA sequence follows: TGTGCCAGCAGCTTCATTAGCGGGCTGGGGAATACGCAGTATTTT. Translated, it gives CASSFISGLGNTQYF.